The source of this TCR beta chain is a study of blood T cell repertoires in COVID-19. The CDR3 runs 15 residues. Germline lookup yields CDR1 SGDLS and CDR2 YYNGEE. V lost 3 bases to trimming and J lost 6 bases; unmatched junction nucleotides: 7. This study enrolled people aged 18 to 89 from approximately 24 US geographic areas. Measured with immunoSEQ multiplex PCR; TCRdb has only the in-frame clones, and not every one. The sample lists 60,000 to 80,000 clones, around 80% occurring once. Sample: PBMCs or T cells enriched from blood (not recorded which). This TCR came from a woman between 40 and 50 years old with acute COVID-19. This chain connects TRBV9 to TRBJ1-2; 11 bases line up with TRBD1. The CDR3, as DNA: TGTGCCAGCAGCGGGACCGGGACAGGGGGTAATGGCTACACCTTC. As protein: CASSGTGTGGNGYTF.